The 23 T cell receptor beta chains in this list originate from one sample, sequenced in a study of T cell repertoires in cytomegalovirus infection. These receptors lack a known antigen. One entry per CDR3 protein results from TCRdb running MiXCR on the reads. The sample yields about 220,000 distinct CDR3 sequences, 38% seen once. The sequences come from CD8+ T cells from cultured PBMCs, collected from culture after CMV antigen stimulation. The receptors stem from a human donor in good health (CMV status not recorded). Some clones in this sample may be carry-over from other donors' samples.

There are many counts of this clonotype. The chain couples TRBV7-2 to TRBJ2-3; weak D call: TRBD2 (5 bases). Germline V gene data show CDR1 as SGHTA and CDR2 as FQGNSA. CDR3 length: 14 amino acids. With 1 base removed from V and 5 bases from J, the gap between germline ends came to 10 bases. CDR3 DNA sequence: TGTGCCAGCAGCTTAGAGGGAGTTGGAGATACGCAGTATTTT. Encoded protein: CASSLEGVGDTQYF.

The genes are TRBV5-6 and TRBJ2-7; TRBD2 might be the D (5 bases). The germline gives CDR1 SGHDT, CDR2 YYEEEE. This CDR3 comprises 13 residues. V was trimmed by 0 bases and J by 6 bases, leaving 10 bases between them. This chain's CDR3 is CASSLDLGSEQYF. As DNA, the CDR3 is TGTGCCAGCAGCTTGGACCTGGGGAGCGAGCAGTACTTC.

This chain connects TRBV3-1 to TRBJ2-5; 8 bases fit TRBD1. This CDR3 spans 16 amino acids. V was clipped by 4 bases and J by 4 bases; unmatched bases: 11. Germline V gene data show CDR1 as LGHDT and CDR2 as YNNKEL (reference sequence). CDR3 amino acids: CASSLTGGEDGETQYF. The CDR3 DNA is TGTGCCAGCAGCCTTACAGGGGGAGAGGACGGAGAGACCCAGTACTTC.

In DNA form, the CDR3 reads TGTGCCAGCAGTTTCTCATCGACTAGCGGGGGGGCAAGGGAGCAGTTCTTC. It codes for CASSFSSTSGGAREQFF. V gene TRBV12-3 or TRBV12-4 combines with J gene TRBJ2-1, with 14 bases identical to TRBD2. With 3 bases clipped from V and 10 bases from J, the junction kept 11 bases outside the gene matches. The CDR3 sequence is 17 residues long.

This rearrangement joins TRBV7-6 to TRBJ2-2; 8 bases line up with TRBD1. The CDR3 covers 15 residues. V lost 1 base and J lost 7; bases outside the gene matches: 5. Germline V gene data show CDR1 as SGHVS and CDR2 as FNYEAQ. The CDR3 loop reads CASSLGTGIVGELFF. CDR3 bases: TGTGCCAGCAGCTTAGGGACAGGGATCGTCGGGGAGCTGTTTTTT.

This clonotype has ten or more counts. This chain uses TRBV7-8 with TRBJ2-1; TRBD2 matches 9 bases. The germline CDR1 and CDR2 sequences are SGHVS and FQNEAQ. This CDR3 contains 15 residues. V lost 1 base to trimming and J lost 3 bases; unmatched junction nucleotides: 1. CDR3 sequence (DNA): TGTGCCAGCAGCTTAGGGACTAGCGTCTACAATGAGCAGTTCTTC. This sequence encodes CASSLGTSVYNEQFF.

V gene TRBV6-2 or TRBV6-3 combines with J gene TRBJ1-1, with a possible D match to TRBD1 (6 bases). CDR1 MNHEY and CDR2 SVGEGT come from the germline V gene. The CDR3 runs 14 residues. V lost 5 bases and J 4 bases, leaving 14 bases between the germline ends. DNA for the CDR3: TGTGCCAGCAGTGACGACAGGTGGGGCACTGAAGCTTTCTTT. Amino acid sequence: CASSDDRWGTEAFF.

The chain has TRBV5-6 and TRBJ1-1, with 9 bases matching TRBD1. Germline V lookup: CDR1 SGHDT, CDR2 YYEEEE. V shed 3 bases, J shed 5 bases, and the junction held 11 bases outside the gene matches. The CDR3 consists of 16 residues. CDR3 sequence (DNA): TGTGCCAGCAGCTCCTTCTTGGGACAGGGCGGGACTGAAGCTTTCTTT. Protein: CASSSFLGQGGTEAFF.

The chain joins TRBV29-1 to TRBJ2-1; no clear D. The CDR3 is 13 amino acids. The V end lost 3 bases, the J end lost 5 bases, and 11 bases lay between the germline ends. CDR1 is SQVTM and CDR2 is ANQGSEA in the germline V gene. CDR3 in amino acids: CSVEPSYNNEQFF. CDR3 nucleotide sequence: TGCAGCGTTGAGCCCAGCTACAACAATGAGCAGTTCTTC.

This chain links TRBV28 with TRBJ2-7; 12 bases agree with TRBD2. Germline values: CDR1 MDHEN, CDR2 SYDVKM. Unmatched junction bases numbered 6, after V lost 2 bases and J lost 4 bases. This CDR3 has 16 amino acids. The CDR3 region is CASSLVSSGRAYEQYF. In DNA, the CDR3 is TGTGCCAGCAGTTTAGTGTCTAGCGGGAGGGCTTACGAGCAGTACTTC. The full variable domain, with the rest looked up from reference TRBV28 and TRBJ2-7, is DVKVTQSSRYLVKRTGEKVFLECVQDMDHENMFWYRQDPGLGLRLIYFSYDVKMKEKGDIPEGYSVSREKKERFSLILESASTNQTSMYLCASSLVSSGRAYEQYFGPGTRLTVT.

The chain carries TRBV11-2 and TRBJ2-7; D uncertain. Germline assignment: CDR1 SGHAT and CDR2 FQNNGV. The V end was cut by 5 bases, the J end by 3 bases, with 11 bases between. This CDR3 has 13 residues. The CDR3 nucleotides read TGTGCCAGCAGCCCCGGCAGAGACTACGAGCAGTACTTC. It codes for CASSPGRDYEQYF.

This clonotype was seen a handful of times. V gene TRBV7-9 combines with J gene TRBJ2-1; D uncertain. Germline V gene sequence: CDR1 SEHNR, CDR2 FQNEAQ (reference sequence). This CDR3 is built from 10 residues. The V gene lost 5 bases and the J gene lost 8 bases, with 4 bases spanning the gap. Written as DNA, the CDR3 is TGTGCCAGCAGCCTCGATGAGCAGTTCTTC. It specifies CASSLDEQFF. The full variable domain, with the rest looked up from reference TRBV7-9 and TRBJ2-1, is DTGVSQNPRHKITKRGQNVTFRCDPISEHNRLYWYRQTLGQGPEFLTYFQNEAQLEKSRLLSDRFSAERPKGSFSTLEIQRTEQGDSAMYLCASSLDEQFFGPGTRLTVL.

This chain joins TRBV12-3 or TRBV12-4 and TRBJ2-7; the match to TRBD1 covers 7 bases. The CDR3 is made up of 15 amino acids. V shed 5 bases, J shed 6 bases, and the junction held 13 bases outside the gene matches. The CDR3 DNA reads TGTGCCAGCAGTCCGAGGGACAGTTCAGGCTCCGAGCAGTACTTC. Translation gives CASSPRDSSGSEQYF.

The V and J genes are TRBV29-1 and TRBJ1-2; D may be TRBD1 (5 bases). Germline loops: CDR1 SQVTM, CDR2 ANQGSEA. V lost 8 bases and J 8 bases, leaving 18 bases between the germline ends. CDR3 length: 12 amino acids. The CDR3 reads CSPHYQRDGYTF. The CDR3 DNA is TGCAGCCCGCACTACCAAAGGGACGGCTACACCTTC.

The chain joins TRBV6-1 to TRBJ2-1, with D maybe TRBD1 (6 bases). The germline V gene encodes CDR1 MNHNS and CDR2 SASEGT. Trimming stripped 6 bases from V and 6 bases from J, with 9 bases between. CDR3 length equals 12 residues. The CDR3 DNA sequence: TGTGCCAGCAGGGACAGACCCAATGAGCAGTTCTTC. Its translation: CASRDRPNEQFF.

This clonotype was seen a few times. The chain recombines TRBV7-6 with TRBJ2-7; D is undetermined. CDR1 SGHVS and CDR2 FNYEAQ come from the germline V gene. The V gene lost 3 bases and the J gene lost 1 base, with 7 bases spanning the gap. The CDR3 runs 13 residues. For the CDR3, the DNA is TGTGCCAGCAGCTTTACCGGGTCCTACGAGCAGTACTTC. Translated, it gives CASSFTGSYEQYF.

This clonotype was seen a handful of times. The chain carries TRBV7-8 and TRBJ2-1; 8 nucleotides match TRBD2. The CDR3 is made up of 13 amino acids. Trimming removed 6 bases from V and 8 bases from J; junction bases left unmatched: 6. Germline V gives CDR1 SGHVS, CDR2 FQNEAQ. The CDR3 region is CASRRTSSDEQFF. DNA of the CDR3: TGTGCCAGCAGGCGGACTAGCAGTGATGAGCAGTTCTTC.

This clonotype was counted a few times. The V call is TRBV27, the J call TRBJ2-1; unclear D gene. This CDR3 spans 15 amino acids. The germline V gene encodes CDR1 MNHEY and CDR2 SMNVEV (reference sequence). With 7 bases removed from V and 0 bases from J, the gap between germline ends came to 13 bases. The CDR3 here is CASIEYGSSYNEQFF. The CDR3 region has the DNA TGTGCCAGCATCGAGTACGGAAGCTCCTACAATGAGCAGTTCTTC.

The gene calls are TRBV7-2 and TRBJ1-1; a weak D match, TRBD1 (6 bases). CDR3 length: 14 amino acids. Germline loops: CDR1 SGHTA, CDR2 FQGNSA. V gave up 11 bases and J gave up 4 bases, with 20 bases separating them. CDR3 amino acids: CARGGYEGGTEAFF. DNA of the CDR3: TGTGCCCGAGGGGGGTATGAGGGTGGCACTGAAGCTTTCTTT.

This clonotype was detected ten times or more. The CDR3 DNA sequence: TGTGCCAGCAGCCCCCCTTTGACAGGGCGGCACGAGCAGTACTTC. Its translation: CASSPPLTGRHEQYF. V usage is TRBV7-6 and J usage is TRBJ2-7, with 7 bases identical to TRBD1. This CDR3 is built from 15 residues. The V segment lost 5 bases and the J segment 5 bases; nucleotides outside the gene matches: 12. Germline V gene sequence: CDR1 SGHVS, CDR2 FNYEAQ.

This clonotype was found once. V and J are TRBV19 and TRBJ1-1, with no clear D. This CDR3 region has 12 residues. V lost 5 bases to trimming and J lost 4 bases, with 8 bases between them. Germline V CDR1 and CDR2: LNHDA, SQIVND (reference sequence). CDR3 nucleotides: TGTGCCAGTAGTGTGGTGGGCACTGAAGCTTTCTTT. This encodes CASSVVGTEAFF. The variable domain in full, with the rest retrieved from reference TRBV19 and TRBJ1-1, is DGGITQSPKYLFRKEGQNVTLSCEQNLNHDAMYWYRQDPGQGLRLIYYSQIVNDFQKGDIAEGYSVSREKKESFPLTVTSAQKNPTAFYLCASSVVGTEAFFGQGTRLTVV.

The chain combines TRBV29-1 with TRBJ2-3, with 11 bases identical to TRBD2. V was pared by 6 bases and J by 4 bases, with 12 bases of the junction left unmatched. Germline CDR1 and CDR2: SQVTM and ANQGSEA. The CDR3 runs 16 residues. The CDR3 loop is CSVAGTSGPTPDTQYF. The CDR3 nucleotides read TGCAGCGTAGCCGGGACTAGCGGACCCACCCCAGATACGCAGTATTTT.

The rearrangement joins TRBV12-3 or TRBV12-4 to TRBJ2-7; TRBD2 agrees at 9 bases. V was clipped by 2 bases and J by 7 bases; unmatched bases: 9. CDR3 length: 15 residues. The chain's CDR3 is CASSLSAGGAAEQYF. The CDR3 DNA follows: TGTGCCAGCAGTTTATCAGCGGGAGGTGCGGCGGAGCAGTACTTC.